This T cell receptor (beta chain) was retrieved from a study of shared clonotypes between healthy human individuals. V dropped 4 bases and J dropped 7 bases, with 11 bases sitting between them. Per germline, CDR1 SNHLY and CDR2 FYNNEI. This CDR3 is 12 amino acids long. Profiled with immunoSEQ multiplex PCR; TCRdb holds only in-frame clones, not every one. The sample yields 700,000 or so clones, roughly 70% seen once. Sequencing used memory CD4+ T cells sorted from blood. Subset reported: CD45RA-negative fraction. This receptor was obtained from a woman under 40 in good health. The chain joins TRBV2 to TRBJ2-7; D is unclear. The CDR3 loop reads CASSATFGEQYF. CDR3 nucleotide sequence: TGTGCCAGCAGTGCAACCTTCGGGGAGCAGTACTTC.